Each of the 23 T cell receptor beta chains below was sequenced from the same sample in a study of T cell responses to AZD1222 COVID-19 vaccine. TCRdb's copy holds only in-frame clones and misses some; the assay was immunoSEQ multiplex PCR. The sample shows approximately 100,000 clones, over 80% of them seen only once. Material: peripheral blood, obtained on day 0 of AZD1222 vaccination. These receptors came from an adult in good health.

The chain recombines TRBV6-2 or TRBV6-3 with TRBJ2-5; D uncertain. The CDR3 is made up of 15 amino acids. V dropped 2 bases and J dropped 7 bases, with 17 bases sitting between them. Germline V gene data show CDR1 as MNHEY and CDR2 as SVGEGT. The CDR3: CASSYGDGYERTQYF. In DNA form, the CDR3 reads TGTGCCAGCAGTTACGGGGATGGGTATGAGAGGACCCAGTACTTC.

The V call is TRBV2, the J call TRBJ1-3; D is uncertain. Trimming stripped 4 bases from V and 4 bases from J, with 11 bases between. The CDR3 loop spans 14 amino acids. Germline V gene sequence: CDR1 SNHLY, CDR2 FYNNEI. CDR3 in amino acids: CASSVTGAGNTIYF. The CDR3 nucleotides read TGTGCCAGCAGTGTAACCGGCGCCGGAAACACCATATATTTT.

The chain links TRBV27 to TRBJ2-3; 8 bases match TRBD1. V gave up 6 bases and J gave up 3 bases; unmatched junction bases: 5. CDR1 and CDR2 (germline): MNHEY, SMNVEV (reference sequence). CDR3 length equals 14 residues. The CDR3 DNA follows: TGTGCCAGCAGACCCGGACAGGGAACAGATACGCAGTATTTT. Amino acid sequence: CASRPGQGTDTQYF.

In this sample, this clone turned up many times. The chain employs TRBV28 and TRBJ1-2, with D tentatively TRBD1 (6 bases). V was shortened by 6 bases and J by 2 bases, with 13 bases between the two germline ends. There are 14 residues in the CDR3. From germline, CDR1 is MDHEN and CDR2 SYDVKM. CDR3 loop: CASRRGAGNYGYTF. The CDR3 coding sequence is TGTGCCAGCAGAAGGGGGGCAGGGAACTATGGCTACACCTTC.

As DNA, the CDR3 is TGTGCCAGCAGGAAAGAGGGACTAGCGGGGTCCGAGACCCAGTACTTC. Its translation: CASRKEGLAGSETQYF. The gene calls are TRBV2 and TRBJ2-5; 13 nucleotides agree with TRBD2. V lost 6 bases and J lost 5; bases outside the gene matches: 9. This CDR3 has 16 residues. Germline-derived CDR1 and CDR2 are SNHLY and FYNNEI.

Only a few counts were recorded for this clone. The chain employs TRBV10-3 and TRBJ2-7; D not certain. The CDR3 loop spans 13 amino acids. The V gene's germline CDR1 is ENHRY and CDR2 SYGVKD. Deletions cut 3 bases from V and 3 bases from J, with 9 bases between. The CDR3 sequence: CAISESQYYEQYF. CDR3 DNA sequence: TGTGCCATCAGTGAATCACAGTACTACGAGCAGTACTTC.

V gene TRBV5-4 combines with J gene TRBJ1-4; D is undetermined. From germline, CDR1 is SGHNT and CDR2 YYREEE (reference sequence). The ends were cut back, 4 bases at V and 1 base at J, with 17 bases in the middle. The CDR3 loop spans 17 amino acids. In DNA form, the CDR3 reads TGTGCCAGCAGCCCGATGGAAGGTGTCAGAACTAATGAAAAACTGTTTTTT. It is translated as CASSPMEGVRTNEKLFF.

The sample holds a few counts of this clone. The rearrangement joins TRBV7-2 to TRBJ1-2; D may be TRBD1 (5 bases). This CDR3 contains 16 residues. Trimming removed 7 bases at V and 5 bases at J, with 23 bases between. Germline CDR1 SGHTA, CDR2 FQGNSA. The CDR3 region has the DNA TGTGCCAGCAACCCCTACGAGAGACAGTCCGTTTATGGCTACACCTTC. Amino acids: CASNPYERQSVYGYTF.

V gene TRBV20-1 combines with J gene TRBJ1-1; unclear D gene. Looked up from germline, CDR1 is DFQATT and CDR2 is SNEGSKA (reference sequence). This CDR3 has 13 amino acids. V shed 3 bases and J shed 11 bases, with 19 bases lying between them. The CDR3 DNA reads TGCAGTGCTAGTCAGATCCCGGGCCCCAACGCTTTCTTT. Protein sequence: CSASQIPGPNAFF.

This clone has a handful of counts. The chain employs TRBV6-6 and TRBJ1-3; D is perhaps TRBD1 (5 bases). The CDR3 consists of 17 residues. V was shortened by 5 bases and J by 0 bases, with 17 bases between the two germline ends. Germline loops: CDR1 MNHNY, CDR2 SVGAGI (reference sequence). The CDR3 sequence: CASSRGTAVPSGNTIYF. The DNA of the CDR3 is TGTGCCAGCAGTCGTGGGACCGCGGTCCCCTCTGGAAACACCATATATTTT.

The V gene is TRBV28, the J gene TRBJ1-5; 8 bases are shared with TRBD1. Germline loops: CDR1 MDHEN, CDR2 SYDVKM. This CDR3 region has 15 residues. Unmatched junction bases numbered 6, after V lost 3 bases and J lost 5 bases. CDR3 DNA: TGTGCCAGCAGTTTCGGGGACAGGCCTGATCAGCCCCAGCATTTT. It yields the protein CASSFGDRPDQPQHF.

The genes are TRBV10-3 and TRBJ2-7, with 7 bases that match TRBD1. Per the germline V gene, CDR1 is ENHRY and CDR2 is SYGVKD. J gave up 4 bases and V 6 bases, and 9 bases lay outside the gene matches. This CDR3 spans 14 amino acids. The DNA of the CDR3 is TGTGCCATCAGCGAACCGGGACAGAATTACGAGCAGTACTTC. It yields the protein CAISEPGQNYEQYF.

V and J are TRBV4-3 and TRBJ2-1; 12 bases fit TRBD2. V shed 4 bases and J 9 bases; nucleotides not matched to a gene: 10. The germline gives CDR1 LGHNA, CDR2 YSLEER. The CDR3 is made up of 16 amino acids. The CDR3 region is CASSPSTSGRRGEQFF. The CDR3 DNA follows: TGCGCCAGCAGCCCTTCGACTAGCGGGAGACGGGGTGAGCAGTTCTTC.

The CDR3 sequence: CASTGSPNTEAFF. The DNA of the CDR3 is TGTGCCAGCACGGGATCCCCGAACACTGAAGCTTTCTTT. J is TRBJ1-1 and V is TRBV28; D uncertain. The germline V gene has CDR1 MDHEN and CDR2 SYDVKM. This CDR3 contains 13 residues. Trimming removed 7 bases at V and 1 base at J, with 10 bases between.

The rearrangement links TRBV2 to TRBJ2-2; TRBD2 aligns across 7 bases. This CDR3 is built from 15 residues. The V gene's germline CDR1 is SNHLY and CDR2 FYNNEI. Losses at the gene ends were 7 bases for V and 0 bases for J; bases not matched to a gene: 5. CDR3 nucleotide sequence: TGTGCCAGCAAGGATACTAGCGCGAACACCGGGGAGCTGTTTTTT. It encodes CASKDTSANTGELFF.

J is TRBJ1-2 and V is TRBV19; D perhaps matches TRBD1 (5 bases). Trimming left V 8 bases short and J 1 base short, with 8 bases between. Per the germline V gene, CDR1 is LNHDA and CDR2 is SQIVND (reference sequence). The CDR3 is 12 amino acids. The CDR3 DNA is TGTGCCAGTCGGGGGGGTAACTATGGCTACACCTTC. Its protein product is CASRGGNYGYTF. Full variable domain (rest looked up from reference TRBV19 and TRBJ1-2): DGGITQSPKYLFRKEGQNVTLSCEQNLNHDAMYWYRQDPGQGLRLIYYSQIVNDFQKGDIAEGYSVSREKKESFPLTVTSAQKNPTAFYLCASRGGNYGYTFGSGTRLTVV.

The chain links TRBV6-1 to TRBJ2-6; no clear D. The germline V gene has CDR1 MNHNS and CDR2 SASEGT. CDR3 length: 18 residues. Trimming removed 4 bases at V and 0 bases at J, with 16 bases between. Written as DNA, the CDR3 is TGTGCCAGCAGTGCCCTCTGGCAAGACATCTCTGGGGCCAACGTCCTGACTTTC. Its protein is CASSALWQDISGANVLTF.

This clone was seen a single time. The chain links TRBV6-2 or TRBV6-3 to TRBJ2-5; 16 nucleotides line up with TRBD2. CDR1 is MNHEY, CDR2 SVGEGT, per germline. Losses at the gene ends were 6 bases for V and 5 bases for J; bases not matched to a gene: 9. CDR3 length: 17 residues. Written as DNA, the CDR3 is TGTGCCAGCAGCCCCCCGGGACTAGCGGGGGGGCAGGAGACCCAGTACTTC. This sequence encodes CASSPPGLAGGQETQYF.

V gene TRBV10-2 combines with J gene TRBJ1-1; TRBD1 agrees at 7 bases. V lost 1 base and J lost 1; bases outside the gene matches: 3. Germline V gives CDR1 WSHSY, CDR2 SAAADI. The CDR3 is 15 amino acids. CDR3 amino acids: CASSEFDRANTEAFF. CDR3 nucleotide sequence: TGCGCCAGCAGTGAGTTCGACAGGGCGAACACTGAAGCTTTCTTT.

V and J are TRBV10-3 and TRBJ2-7; D is unclear. The ends were cut back, 4 bases at V and 0 bases at J, with 13 bases in the middle. This CDR3 spans 15 amino acids. The germline V gene has CDR1 ENHRY and CDR2 SYGVKD. This chain's CDR3 is CAISAGPWSSYEQYF. The CDR3 DNA reads as TGTGCCATCAGTGCTGGACCCTGGAGCTCCTACGAGCAGTACTTC.

This chain links TRBV27 with TRBJ2-7; D possibly corresponds to TRBD2 (5 bases). The CDR3 runs to 14 residues. CDR1 is MNHEY and CDR2 is SMNVEV in the germline V gene (reference sequence). V was pared by 8 bases and J by 5 bases, with 19 bases between. CDR3: CASARDFDWDEQYF. The DNA for the CDR3 is TGTGCCAGCGCCCGGGATTTTGACTGGGACGAGCAGTACTTC.

V and J are TRBV5-1 and TRBJ2-5; 9 nucleotides align to TRBD2. The germline CDR1 and CDR2 sequences are SGHRS and YFSETQ. The CDR3 loop spans 14 amino acids. The ends lost 5 bases at V and 5 bases at J; junction bases unmatched: 7. The CDR3 coding sequence is TGCGCCAGCAGTTCTCTAGCGGGAAGGGAGACCCAGTACTTC. Translated, it gives CASSSLAGRETQYF.

V gene TRBV7-2 combines with J gene TRBJ1-2, with D possibly being TRBD1 (5 bases). V was cut by 1 base and J by 7 bases, with 10 bases left in between. CDR3 size: 13 residues. From germline, CDR1 is SGHTA and CDR2 FQGNSA. CDR3 DNA sequence: TGTGCCAGCAGCTTAGTCGAGGGACGTGGCTACACCTTC. This sequence encodes CASSLVEGRGYTF. Full variable domain (rest looked up from reference TRBV7-2 and TRBJ1-2): GAGVSQSPSNKVTEKGKDVELRCDPISGHTALYWYRQSLGQGLEFLIYFQGNSAPDKSGLPSDRFSAERTGGSVSTLTIQRTQQEDSAVYLCASSLVEGRGYTFGSGTRLTVV.